The T cell receptor (beta chain) described here comes from a study of blood T cell repertoires in COVID-19. Background on the study: The United States, Italy and Spain supplied acute and convalescent COVID-19 samples.

The cohort comprised adults aged about 18 to 100 years residing in around 25 US areas. The protocol was immunoSEQ multiplex PCR, while the TCRdb copy is restricted to in-frame clones and leaves out a portion. This table holds 380,000 or so clones, over 75% found once. The sample was PBMCs or T cells enriched from blood (not recorded which). The sequence came from a woman in her thirties with acute COVID-19.

For the CDR3, the DNA is TGCGCCAGCAGCTCCCTAGCGGGGGCCCCCTACGAGCAGTACTTC. The encoded protein is CASSSLAGAPYEQYF. The chain is built from TRBV5-1 and TRBJ2-7; 10 bases line up with TRBD2. Germline-derived CDR1 and CDR2 are SGHRS and YFSETQ. The CDR3 is 15 residues long. Unmatched junction bases numbered 5, after V lost 3 bases and J lost 2 bases.